Below are 15 T cell receptor beta chains sequenced from a single sample in a study of blood T cell repertoires in COVID-19. Here immunoSEQ multiplex PCR was the method, and the copy in TCRdb shows in-frame clones only, minus some. This repertoire shows around 94,000 clones, around 87% found once; its top ten account for less than 3.5%. Sample: peripheral blood. The receptors were sampled from a man in his fifties or sixties with active or convalescent COVID-19.

This clone showed up just a few times. The chain uses TRBV2 and TRBJ2-1; possible D gene TRBD2, 6 bases. The CDR3 has 16 residues. Trimming removed 3 bases at V and 2 bases at J, with 14 bases between. The germline V gene encodes CDR1 SNHLY and CDR2 FYNNEI. The CDR3 spells CASSDRLVLTYNEQFF. CDR3 coding DNA: TGTGCCAGCAGTGACAGACTAGTCCTAACCTACAATGAGCAGTTCTTC.

V and J are TRBV28 and TRBJ1-5, with 7 nucleotides matching TRBD1. The CDR3 is 16 residues long. CDR1 MDHEN and CDR2 SYDVKM come from the germline V gene. Germline trimming cut 6 bases from V and 7 bases from J; bases unmatched to any gene: 15. The DNA of the CDR3 is TGTGCCAGCAGCTTCTCCGCCGGGACAGCAGGGCAGCCCCAGCATTTT. Encoded protein: CASSFSAGTAGQPQHF.

The chain uses TRBV19 and TRBJ2-1; 11 nucleotides agree with TRBD2. This CDR3 comprises 15 residues. J gave up 3 bases and V 6 bases, and 4 bases lay outside the gene matches. Germline values: CDR1 LNHDA, CDR2 SQIVND (reference sequence). The DNA of the CDR3 is TGTGCCAGTAGACCGACTAGCGGGAACTACAATGAGCAGTTCTTC. Translating gives CASRPTSGNYNEQFF.

The chain is built from TRBV7-2 and TRBJ2-7; 7 positions match TRBD1. This CDR3 comprises 15 residues. Germline values: CDR1 SGHTA, CDR2 FQGNSA. V gave up 5 bases and J gave up 2 bases; unmatched junction bases: 9. The CDR3 nucleotides read TGTGCCAGCAGCCCCCAAGGGACAGCAACCTACGAGCAGTACGTC. It translates to CASSPQGTATYEQYV.

The CDR3 reads CAISDLAGDNEQFF. Written as DNA, the CDR3 is TGTGCCATCAGTGACCTAGCGGGGGACAATGAGCAGTTCTTC. The chain combines TRBV10-3 with TRBJ2-1; 10 bases agree with TRBD2. Trimming at V came to 3 bases and at J to 5 bases, leaving 1 base not matched to a gene. The CDR3 loop spans 14 amino acids. Germline lookup yields CDR1 ENHRY and CDR2 SYGVKD.

This clone appeared a few times. The V gene is TRBV6-2 or TRBV6-3, the J gene TRBJ1-6; 8 bases line up with TRBD1. In germline, CDR1 is MNHEY, CDR2 SVGEGT. V shed 5 bases, J shed 10 bases, and the junction held 7 bases outside the gene matches. The CDR3 is 14 amino acids. The CDR3 nucleotides are TGTGCCAGCAGTAATTCAGGGGGCAAATCACCCCTCCACTTT. Protein: CASSNSGGKSPLHF.

The rearrangement joins TRBV19 to TRBJ1-2, with TRBD1 as a possible D gene (5 bases). There are 14 residues in the CDR3. The V gene lost 5 bases and the J gene lost 4 bases, with 14 bases spanning the gap. Germline assignment: CDR1 LNHDA and CDR2 SQIVND (reference sequence). DNA for the CDR3: TGTGCCAGTAGTCACAACTACAGGCCCTATGGCTACACCTTC. It encodes CASSHNYRPYGYTF.

Details on this clone: At one end the junction does not follow the germline gene, possibly because of a read error. The CDR3: CASSPGQAYQAQHF. The CDR3 DNA is TGTGCCAGCAGTCCGGGACAGGCCTATCAGGCCCAGCATTTT. The chain combines TRBV28 with TRBJ1-5, with 8 bases fitting TRBD1. This CDR3 is 14 amino acids long. Germline CDR1 is MDHEN and CDR2 is SYDVKM.

As concerns this clone: The junction departs from germline at one end; a sequencing error may be responsible. The J gene is TRBJ1-2, the V gene TRBV6-5; D is perhaps TRBD1 (6 bases). The CDR3 consists of 11 residues. Germline V gene sequence: CDR1 MNHEY, CDR2 SVGAGI. The CDR3 loop reads CASSPNRARAF. Here the CDR3 DNA reads TGTGCCAGCAGCCCGAACAGGGCTCGGGCCTTC.

The rearrangement joins TRBV7-7 to TRBJ1-4, with D uncertain. Looked up from germline, CDR1 is SSHAT and CDR2 is FNYEAQ (reference sequence). V was trimmed by 5 bases and J by 10 bases, leaving 11 bases between them. This CDR3 spans 12 amino acids. The CDR3 coding sequence is TGTGCCAGCAGCGGGGAAAGCGGAAAACTGTTTTTT. Translating it yields CASSGESGKLFF.

A few counts support this clone. The CDR3 nucleotides are TGTGCCAGCAGGTCTAATCCAGAGGGGGCGCGGGGCTACACCTTC. It specifies CASRSNPEGARGYTF. The chain links TRBV5-4 to TRBJ1-2, with TRBD1 matching 7 bases. This CDR3 is built from 15 residues. Germline assignment: CDR1 SGHNT and CDR2 YYREEE (reference sequence). J was trimmed by 8 bases and V by 5 bases; bases with no gene match: 15. The whole variable domain, filled in from reference TRBV5-4 and TRBJ1-2, reads ETGVTQSPTHLIKTRGQQVTLRCSSQSGHNTVSWYQQALGQGPQFIFQYYREEENGRGNFPPRFSGLQFPNYSSELNVNALELDDSALYLCASRSNPEGARGYTFGSGTRLTVV.

The chain uses TRBV30 and TRBJ2-6; D is perhaps TRBD1 (7 bases). V was clipped by 8 bases and J by 0 bases, with 14 bases between them. Germline-derived CDR1 and CDR2 are GTSNPN and SVGIG (reference sequence). This CDR3 region has 15 residues. Here the CDR3 reads CARQGGPSGANVLTF. The CDR3 nucleotides read TGTGCCAGACAGGGAGGCCCCTCTGGGGCCAACGTCCTGACTTTC.

This clone was detected only once. The chain employs TRBV27 and TRBJ2-7; 12 bases are shared with TRBD1. V was pared by 10 bases and J by 4 bases, with 5 bases of the junction left unmatched. CDR3 length equals 13 residues. Germline lookup yields CDR1 MNHEY and CDR2 SMNVEV (reference sequence). The DNA for the CDR3 is TGTGCCACCATGGGACAGGGGGCGTACGAGCAGTACTTC. Its protein product is CATMGQGAYEQYF.

Only one count was recorded for this clone. The chain carries TRBV6-5 and TRBJ2-5; 7 bases line up with TRBD2. Germline V gene sequence: CDR1 MNHEY, CDR2 SVGAGI. The CDR3 runs 15 residues. V shed 2 bases, J shed 7 bases, and the junction held 10 bases outside the gene matches. This CDR3 reads CASSYPTSTGGTQYF. CDR3 coding DNA: TGTGCCAGCAGTTACCCGACTAGCACCGGGGGGACCCAGTACTTC.

The J gene is TRBJ2-1, the V gene TRBV29-1, with a tentative D call TRBD2 (6 bases). V was shortened by 1 base and J by 8 bases, with 15 bases between the two germline ends. This CDR3 is 14 amino acids long. The germline gives CDR1 SQVTM, CDR2 ANQGSEA. This CDR3 reads CSVEGGTPWDEQFF. CDR3 in DNA: TGCAGCGTTGAAGGCGGGACTCCCTGGGATGAGCAGTTCTTC.